Presented here are 32 T cell receptor beta chains from one specimen sequenced in a study of spatial heterogeneity in lung cancer. TCRdb redid the calling of the 5' RACE reads with MiXCR, one entry per CDR3 protein. Of around 25,000 distinct CDR3 sequences in the sample, almost 5.5% were seen once. Time point indicated: blood at routine non-recurrence follow-up after resection. The input for sequencing was PBMCs, taken at follow-up. The receptor source for this set is a female donor with early-stage non-small cell lung cancer.

A few counts support this clonotype. The chain carries TRBV11-3 and TRBJ2-1, with no clear D. The V gene's germline CDR1 is SGHNT and CDR2 YENEEA. Trimming pared 5 bases from V and 5 bases from J, leaving 7 bases between. CDR3 length: 12 residues. CDR3 residues: CASSGWDNEQFF. The DNA of the CDR3 is TGTGCCAGCAGCGGATGGGACAATGAGCAGTTCTTC.

The sample holds many counts of this clonotype. V is TRBV7-9 and J is TRBJ1-1; the D gene is possibly TRBD1 (5 bases). The CDR3 is 13 residues long. V lost 6 bases and J 2 bases, leaving 10 bases between the germline ends. In germline, CDR1 is SEHNR, CDR2 FQNEAQ (reference sequence). CDR3: CASRTDRNTEAFF. As DNA, the CDR3 is TGTGCCAGCAGGACAGACAGAAACACTGAAGCTTTCTTT.

This clonotype was observed a few times. The chain is built from TRBV9 and TRBJ2-3, with 7 bases that match TRBD1. Trimming removed 4 bases from V and 2 bases from J; junction bases left unmatched: 4. Germline V gene lookup returns CDR1 SGDLS and CDR2 YYNGEE. The CDR3 spans 14 residues. The CDR3 spells CASSRTGITDTQYF. The CDR3 bases are TGTGCCAGCAGCCGGACAGGCATCACAGATACGCAGTATTTT. The full variable domain, rest sourced from reference TRBV9 and TRBJ2-3, is DSGVTQTPKHLITATGQRVTLRCSPRSGDLSVYWYQQSLDQGLQFLIQYYNGEERAKGNILERFSAQQFPDLHSELNLSSLELGDSALYFCASSRTGITDTQYFGPGTRLTVL.

This clonotype came up many times. The chain has TRBV12-3 or TRBV12-4 and TRBJ2-1, with a tentative D call TRBD1 (6 bases). This CDR3 is built from 14 residues. V dropped 3 bases and J dropped 3 bases, with 9 bases sitting between them. The chain's CDR3 is CASSLPQGYNEQFF. The CDR3 region has the DNA TGTGCCAGCAGTTTGCCACAGGGCTACAATGAGCAGTTCTTC.

The chain joins TRBV29-1 to TRBJ2-3; the D gene is possibly TRBD1 (6 bases). The CDR3 spans 15 residues. In germline, CDR1 is SQVTM, CDR2 ANQGSEA. V lost 7 bases and J 0 bases, leaving 17 bases between the germline ends. The CDR3 protein is CSADSGTTSTDTQYF. The CDR3 DNA reads TGCAGCGCCGATTCCGGGACAACCAGCACAGATACGCAGTATTTT.

This clonotype was detected only a few times. The genes are TRBV7-6 and TRBJ1-4; 7 positions match TRBD1. The CDR3 has 15 residues. Unmatched junction bases numbered 6, after V lost 1 base and J lost 7 bases. Per the germline V gene, CDR1 is SGHVS and CDR2 is FNYEAQ. The CDR3 region has the DNA TGTGCCAGCAGCTTAGGGGAGGGGGCAGGTGAAAAACTGTTTTTT. This codes for CASSLGEGAGEKLFF.

This clonotype was counted many times. The J gene is TRBJ2-1, the V gene TRBV2; no clear D gene. V dropped 3 bases and J dropped 4 bases, with 13 bases sitting between them. The germline CDR1 and CDR2 sequences are SNHLY and FYNNEI. The CDR3 loop spans 15 amino acids. The chain's CDR3 is CASSDKGVGYNEQFF. The CDR3 DNA sequence: TGTGCCAGCAGTGATAAAGGAGTGGGTTACAATGAGCAGTTCTTC.

The chain's CDR3 is CAPVARVYEQYF. CDR3 nucleotide sequence: TGTGCCCCCGTAGCTCGGGTCTACGAGCAGTACTTC. The rearrangement joins TRBV12-5 to TRBJ2-7; D call uncertain. Germline V gene sequence: CDR1 LGHNT, CDR2 FRNRAP. The CDR3 contains 12 residues.

This clonotype was counted ten times or more. The rearrangement uses TRBV7-2 and TRBJ2-5; 11 bases are shared with TRBD2. The CDR3 covers 18 residues. Germline V gives CDR1 SGHTA, CDR2 FQGNSA. V gave up 1 base and J gave up 1 base; unmatched junction bases: 8. The CDR3 reads CASSLVWRLAGSQETQYF. The CDR3 DNA follows: TGTGCCAGCAGCTTAGTATGGAGACTAGCGGGGTCCCAAGAGACCCAGTACTTC.

This clonotype was counted ten times or more. This chain uses TRBV4-1 with TRBJ1-2, with D uncertain. Germline V gene lookup returns CDR1 MGHRA and CDR2 YSYEKL. V lost 2 bases and J lost 1, with 11 bases in between. This CDR3 comprises 15 residues. Here the CDR3 reads CASSQTEGVNYGYTF. CDR3 nucleotide sequence: TGCGCCAGCAGCCAAACCGAAGGAGTTAACTATGGCTACACCTTC.

This clonotype showed up just a few times. The V call is TRBV5-4, the J call TRBJ1-2; D remains ambiguous. This CDR3 comprises 14 residues. Germline V lookup: CDR1 SGHNT, CDR2 YYREEE (reference sequence). V lost 0 bases, J lost 1 base, and 7 bases lay in between. The CDR3 is CASSLVGVNYGYTF. The CDR3 nucleotides are TGTGCCAGCAGCTTGGTGGGAGTTAACTATGGCTACACCTTC.

This clonotype was recorded many times. The chain recombines TRBV7-2 with TRBJ2-3; TRBD2 aligns across 8 bases. The CDR3 extends over 16 amino acids. V gave up 5 bases and J gave up 2 bases; unmatched junction bases: 9. Germline V gene sequence: CDR1 SGHTA, CDR2 FQGNSA. The CDR3 DNA is TGTGCCAGCAGCCCAACCGGGGGGGCCAACACAGATACGCAGTATTTT. As protein: CASSPTGGANTDTQYF.

At least ten counts were recorded for this clonotype. CDR3 amino acids: CASSSGQGVEKLFF. CDR3 DNA: TGTGCCAGCAGCTCGGGACAGGGGGTGGAAAAACTGTTTTTT. J is TRBJ1-4 and V is TRBV11-2; TRBD1 matches 11 bases. Germline CDR1 and CDR2: SGHAT and FQNNGV. The CDR3 runs 14 residues. V lost 4 bases to trimming and J lost 8 bases; unmatched junction nucleotides: 3.

This clonotype was observed many times. The chain has TRBV11-2 and TRBJ2-1; 9 nucleotides match TRBD2. Germline CDR1 SGHAT, CDR2 FQNNGV. V lost 2 bases, J lost 3 bases, and 11 bases stayed unmatched. CDR3 size: 18 residues. Here the CDR3 DNA reads TGTGCCAGCAGCTTAACAGCGGGGGGCTCCTCTTTCTACAATGAGCAGTTCTTC. This translates into CASSLTAGGSSFYNEQFF. Drawing the rest from reference TRBV11-2 and TRBJ2-1, the complete variable domain is EAGVAQSPRYKIIEKRQSVAFWCNPISGHATLYWYQQILGQGPKLLIQFQNNGVVDDSQLPKDRFSAERLKGVDSTLKIQPAKLEDSAVYLCASSLTAGGSSFYNEQFFGPGTRLTVL.

This clonotype has a handful of counts. The V call is TRBV7-2, the J call TRBJ2-3; D is uncertain. The V gene's germline CDR1 is SGHTA and CDR2 FQGNSA. This CDR3 is 15 amino acids long. The V end lost 8 bases, the J end lost 10 bases, and 25 bases lay between the germline ends. Here the CDR3 reads CASGTPTGRVVSQYF. The CDR3 DNA reads TGTGCCAGCGGAACCCCAACTGGCCGTGTCGTATCGCAGTATTTT.

This clonotype has a count of ten or more. This chain connects TRBV12-3 or TRBV12-4 to TRBJ2-7; 8 positions agree with TRBD1. The V gene end was trimmed by 2 bases and the J gene end by 7 bases; junction bases not matched to a gene: 7. The CDR3 contains 14 residues. In nucleotides, the CDR3 is TGTGCCAGCAGTTTAAGGACAGGGATCGGGGAGCAGTACTTC. It yields the protein CASSLRTGIGEQYF.

This clonotype is medium-sized within its sample. The V and J genes are TRBV27 and TRBJ1-5, with D possibly being TRBD1 (6 bases). Germline V lookup: CDR1 MNHEY, CDR2 SMNVEV (reference sequence). The CDR3 has 14 residues. Trimming left V 6 bases short and J 1 base short, with 10 bases between. The CDR3 loop is CASRGGGSNQPQHF. CDR3 coding DNA: TGTGCCAGCAGAGGGGGAGGGAGCAATCAGCCCCAGCATTTT.

This clonotype has ten or more counts. This chain joins TRBV7-8 and TRBJ2-2; the D gene is possibly TRBD2 (6 bases). The ends were cut back, 5 bases at V and 2 bases at J, with 18 bases in the middle. Looked up from germline, CDR1 is SGHVS and CDR2 is FQNEAQ. This CDR3 is built from 17 residues. For the CDR3, the DNA is TGTGCCAGCAGCGCGCGAAGCTTAGCGGACAACACCGGGGAGCTGTTTTTT. Protein product: CASSARSLADNTGELFF.

Only a few counts were recorded for this clonotype. The chain couples TRBV7-6 to TRBJ2-2; TRBD1 agrees at 7 bases. The CDR3 is 13 residues long. Germline CDR1 reads SGHVS; CDR2 reads FNYEAQ. J lost 6 bases, V lost 5 bases, and 3 bases had no gene match. CDR3 in amino acids: CASSVQGAGELFF. In DNA form, the CDR3 reads TGTGCCAGCAGCGTTCAGGGGGCCGGGGAGCTGTTTTTT.

This clonotype was seen repeatedly, ten times or more. V usage is TRBV24-1 and J usage is TRBJ2-1; 15 nucleotides match TRBD2. This CDR3 contains 16 residues. With V trimmed by 2 bases and J by 9 bases, 4 bases remained unmatched. CDR1 is KGHDR, CDR2 SFDVKD, per germline. The CDR3 sequence: CATSDSGLAGGSEQFF. As DNA, the CDR3 is TGTGCCACCAGTGATTCGGGACTAGCGGGGGGTTCTGAGCAGTTCTTC.

There are a few counts of this clonotype. J is TRBJ2-3 and V is TRBV4-1; D gene ambiguous. V lost 0 bases to trimming and J lost 0 bases, with 7 bases between them. The CDR3 spans 15 residues. Germline V lookup: CDR1 MGHRA, CDR2 YSYEKL. The CDR3 DNA follows: TGCGCCAGCAGCCAAGACGGTGGGAGCACAGATACGCAGTATTTT. Its translation is CASSQDGGSTDTQYF.

The CDR3 nucleotides are TGTGCCACCAGTTGGGACAGGGCCTCCTACGAGCAGTACTTC. This codes for CATSWDRASYEQYF. This chain joins TRBV15 and TRBJ2-7; 9 positions match TRBD1. The CDR3 has 14 amino acids. V trimming: 6 bases; J trimming: 0 bases; junction bases outside the gene matches: 3. CDR1 and CDR2 from the germline V gene are LNHNV and YYDKDF (reference sequence).

Turning to this clonotype: This may be a read error: a much more frequent sequence differs by one nucleotide. V usage is TRBV7-9 and J usage is TRBJ2-1, with TRBD1 matching over 10 bases. Germline V gene data show CDR1 as SEHNR and CDR2 as FQNEAQ (reference sequence). The CDR3 is 17 residues long. The CDR3 is CASSTPGTGDSYNQQFF. The DNA of the CDR3 is TGTGCCAGCAGCACCCCCGGGACAGGGGACTCCTACAATCAGCAGTTCTTC.

At least ten counts were recorded for this clonotype. CDR3 in amino acids: CASSPGAGGPYGYTF. CDR3 nucleotides: TGTGCCAGCAGCCCAGGCGCAGGGGGCCCATATGGCTACACCTTC. The rearrangement uses TRBV7-3 and TRBJ1-2; 8 bases are shared with TRBD1. Trimming removed 5 bases from V and 5 bases from J; junction bases left unmatched: 10. The CDR3 runs 15 residues. The germline V gene encodes CDR1 SGHTA and CDR2 FQGTGA.

This clonotype was detected many times. The chain has TRBV9 and TRBJ2-1, with D possibly being TRBD2 (5 bases). V was trimmed by 1 base and J by 1 base, leaving 6 bases between them. The germline V gene encodes CDR1 SGDLS and CDR2 YYNGEE. The CDR3 runs 14 residues. CDR3 DNA: TGTGCCAGCAGCGTAAGCGGTTCCTACAATGAGCAGTTCTTC. Residues: CASSVSGSYNEQFF.

There are many counts of this clonotype. V and J are TRBV5-5 and TRBJ2-5; tentatively, D is TRBD2 (6 bases). There are 13 residues in the CDR3. Trimming removed 5 bases from V and 2 bases from J, with 10 bases in between. Germline CDR1 reads SGHKS; CDR2 reads YYEKEE (reference sequence). CDR3 nucleotide sequence: TGTGCCAGCAGATGGGGGAGGCAAGAGACCCAGTACTTC. Its protein product is CASRWGRQETQYF.

There are many counts of this clonotype. The genes are TRBV7-9 and TRBJ2-7; 10 bases align to TRBD1. This CDR3 contains 16 residues. V shed 5 bases and J 2 bases; nucleotides not matched to a gene: 9. The germline V gene has CDR1 SEHNR and CDR2 FQNEAQ (reference sequence). The CDR3 is CASSPSPGQGTYEQYF. The CDR3 DNA reads as TGTGCCAGCAGCCCTTCACCGGGACAGGGGACCTACGAGCAGTACTTC.

The table lists this clonotype with a few counts. This sequence joins TRBV6-2 or TRBV6-3 and TRBJ2-5, with D possibly TRBD2 on 6 matching bases. Germline CDR1 is MNHEY and CDR2 is SVGEGT. V was cut by 7 bases and J by 4 bases, with 19 bases left in between. There are 15 residues in the CDR3. CDR3: CASNPRGTERETQYF. The CDR3 coding sequence is TGTGCCAGCAACCCGCGCGGGACGGAGCGAGAGACCCAGTACTTC.

This clonotype has a count of ten or more. The gene calls are TRBV29-1 and TRBJ2-7, with D possibly TRBD2 on 6 matching bases. The CDR3 covers 11 residues. V lost 6 bases and J 9 bases, leaving 15 bases between the germline ends. Per germline, CDR1 SQVTM and CDR2 ANQGSEA. The CDR3 bases are TGCAGCGTGGGAGGACAACGCGGGCAGTACTTC. It encodes CSVGGQRGQYF.

This clonotype has a count of ten or more. V and J are TRBV30 and TRBJ2-7; 9 bases are shared with TRBD2. Unmatched junction bases numbered 9, after V lost 3 bases and J lost 6 bases. Germline assignment: CDR1 GTSNPN and CDR2 SVGIG (reference sequence). The CDR3 has 14 amino acids. The CDR3 is CAWSLGLAGSEQYF. DNA for the CDR3: TGTGCCTGGAGCTTAGGTCTAGCGGGAAGCGAGCAGTACTTC. The full variable domain, completed using reference TRBV30 and TRBJ2-7, is SQTIHQWPATLVQPVGSPLSLECTVEGTSNPNLYWYRQAAGRGLQLLFYSVGIGQISSEVPQNLSASRPQDRQFILSSKKLLLSDSGFYLCAWSLGLAGSEQYFGPGTRLTVT.

This clonotype has at least ten counts. This chain joins TRBV5-5 and TRBJ2-7; TRBD1 matches at 9 bases. After removal of 3 bases from V and 1 base from J, the junction contained 2 bases not matched to a gene. The CDR3 loop spans 14 amino acids. CDR1 is SGHKS and CDR2 is YYEKEE in the germline V gene (reference sequence). The DNA of the CDR3 is TGTGCCAGCAGCTGGGACAGGGCATCCTACGAGCAGTACTTC. It codes for CASSWDRASYEQYF.

This clonotype was counted ten times or more. V is TRBV6-6 and J is TRBJ1-5, with D unresolved. CDR1 is MNHNY and CDR2 is SVGAGI in the germline V gene (reference sequence). V was pared by 6 bases and J by 7 bases, with 10 bases between. This CDR3 has 12 residues. The CDR3 nucleotides read TGTGCCAGCAGCCCCACCCCACAGCCCCAGCATTTT. Protein sequence: CASSPTPQPQHF.